This T cell receptor beta chain was recovered during a study of blood T cells in healthy people across ages. Study results and limitations: As age increased, TCR beta diversity per million T cells fell in a roughly linear fashion.

The CDR3 has 11 residues. The V gene end was trimmed by 10 bases and the J gene end by 6 bases; junction bases not matched to a gene: 5. A J-beta primer mix and a sample-barcoded 5' primer were used in a second PCR of roughly 6 to 11 cycles. TCRdb reprocessed the 5' RACE reads with MiXCR, giving one entry per CDR3 protein. The profile shows about 650,000 distinct CDR3 sequences, approximately 52% of them singletons. Worth noting for this clonotype: Its antigen remains unidentified.

The clonotype was recovered from an elderly woman in good health. The chain is built from TRBV12-3 or TRBV12-4 and TRBJ1-2, with 7 bases fitting TRBD1. The sequenced sample was blood. The CDR3 region has the DNA TGTGCCAAAAGGGGGCACGATGGCTACACCTTC. Translating gives CAKRGHDGYTF.